Below, 17 T cell receptor beta chains from the same sample are listed, as sequenced in a study of T cells in Graves' hyperthyroidism and ophthalmopathy (dated by TCRdb to the late 2010s). The receptor library was made with multiplex PCR. This sample was sequenced with an Illumina HiSeq 2000. The TCR beta CDR3 regions were amplified from RNA transcripts. The first round of RT-PCR for the TCR CDR3 was performed with the HTBI primer set and the Qiagen OneStep RT-PCR kit. TCRdb reanalyzed the raw reads on its own, using fastp at Q25 for trimming and MiXCR for clone calling, and kept in-frame beta chains. Identical CDR3 proteins give one entry, which carries the most common genes and DNA. The sample table lists about 710,000 distinct CDR3 sequences, 16% of them with a count of one. Around 8.1% of the sample is in the top ten clones. Material for sequencing was blood. These receptors were collected from a man aged 18-30 years with Graves' hyperthyroidism.

This clonotype was observed a few times. This chain uses TRBV7-2 with TRBJ2-1; TRBD2 might be the D (7 bases). The V and J ends lost 5 bases and 10 bases respectively, with 15 bases between them. Germline lookup yields CDR1 SGHTA and CDR2 FQGNSA. This CDR3 spans 13 amino acids. CDR3 bases: TGTGCCAGCAGCCGCGTAGGGGGAGGGGAGCAGTTCTTC. Protein product: CASSRVGGGEQFF.

In its sample, this clonotype was seen many times. CDR3 nucleotides: TGTGCCAGCAGCTACTTAGTTCAAGAGACCCAGTACTTC. It codes for CASSYLVQETQYF. This chain joins TRBV7-9 and TRBJ2-5; D is ambiguous. V lost 4 bases to trimming and J lost 2 bases, with 8 bases between them. Germline V gene lookup returns CDR1 SEHNR and CDR2 FQNEAQ (reference sequence). CDR3 length equals 13 residues.

This chain links TRBV28 with TRBJ2-5; D is possibly TRBD2 (5 bases). Per the germline V gene, CDR1 is MDHEN and CDR2 is SYDVKM. The CDR3 totals 12 residues. Trimming removed 8 bases at V and 5 bases at J, with 12 bases between. CDR3 sequence reads: CASAAGSETQYF. CDR3 DNA: TGTGCCAGCGCGGCGGGTTCCGAGACCCAGTACTTC.

There are a few counts of this clonotype. The chain uses TRBV7-9 and TRBJ2-2, with D possibly matching TRBD2 (5 bases). CDR1 is SEHNR and CDR2 is FQNEAQ in the germline V gene (reference sequence). CDR3 length: 13 residues. V lost 8 bases and J 5 bases, leaving 12 bases between the germline ends. The CDR3 sequence: CASGSVRTGELFF. CDR3 nucleotide sequence: TGTGCCAGCGGGAGTGTACGGACCGGGGAGCTGTTTTTT.

The CDR3 bases are TGCGCCAGCAGCCAAGATCAAGGGACAGATACGCAGTATTTT. Its protein product is CASSQDQGTDTQYF. The rearrangement links TRBV4-3 to TRBJ2-3; D gene ambiguous. The CDR3 runs to 14 residues. The ends were cut back, 0 bases at V and 3 bases at J, with 7 bases in the middle. CDR1 LGHNA and CDR2 YSLEER come from the germline V gene.

This clonotype was seen repeatedly, ten times or more. The chain is built from TRBV20-1 and TRBJ2-7, with D possibly matching TRBD2 (5 bases). Trimming shortened V by 0 bases and J by 4 bases, and 10 bases separated the two germline ends. The CDR3 totals 13 residues. The germline gives CDR1 DFQATT, CDR2 SNEGSKA (reference sequence). CDR3: CSARDRTEYEQYF. DNA of the CDR3: TGCAGTGCTAGAGATAGGACTGAATACGAGCAGTACTTC.

The rearrangement links TRBV7-9 to TRBJ2-7, with TRBD1 matching over 9 bases. The V and J ends lost 6 bases and 2 bases, in that order; junction bases with no gene match: 8. The CDR3 runs 15 residues. CDR1 is SEHNR and CDR2 is FQNEAQ in the germline V gene (reference sequence). CDR3 DNA: TGTGCCAGCAGGGGGGGGACAGGGCACCCCTACGAGCAGTACTTC. Its protein is CASRGGTGHPYEQYF.

This clonotype has more than one count but fewer than ten. In DNA form, the CDR3 reads TGCGCCAGCAGCCAAGATGGGCGGCAGGGGCGTGGATCACCCCTCCACTTT. Protein: CASSQDGRQGRGSPLHF. V gene TRBV4-3 combines with J gene TRBJ1-6, with TRBD1 as a possible D gene (6 bases). The V gene lost 0 bases and the J gene lost 10 bases, with 19 bases spanning the gap. In germline, CDR1 is LGHNA, CDR2 YSLEER. CDR3 size: 17 residues.

This clonotype was counted many times. The chain recombines TRBV2 with TRBJ2-3; D uncertain. V was shortened by 1 base and J by 7 bases, with 3 bases between the two germline ends. Germline CDR1 reads SNHLY; CDR2 reads FYNNEI. The CDR3 spans 11 residues. CDR3 in DNA: TGTGCCAGCAGTGAAGGGAATACGCAGTATTTT. Translation gives CASSEGNTQYF. The entire variable domain, with the rest obtained from reference TRBV2 and TRBJ2-3, is as follows: EPEVTQTPSHQVTQMGQEVILRCVPISNHLYFYWYRQILGQKVEFLVSFYNNEISEKSEIFDDQFSVERPDGSNFTLKIRSTKLEDSAMYFCASSEGNTQYFGPGTRLTVL.

This clonotype showed up many times. The rearrangement uses TRBV20-1 and TRBJ2-7; D may be TRBD1 (5 bases). Germline CDR1 reads DFQATT; CDR2 reads SNEGSKA (reference sequence). The V gene lost 6 bases and the J gene lost 2 bases, with 11 bases spanning the gap. The CDR3 contains 12 residues. CDR3 loop: CSAATETYEQYF. The CDR3 region has the DNA TGCAGTGCAGCGACAGAGACCTACGAGCAGTACTTC.

The gene calls are TRBV7-2 and TRBJ2-7; unclear D gene. The V end was cut by 5 bases, the J end by 3 bases, with 17 bases between. Germline assignment: CDR1 SGHTA and CDR2 FQGNSA. The CDR3 is 15 residues long. CDR3 DNA: TGTGCCAGCAGCGTAGGACCGTCGGGCCTCTACGAGCAGTACTTC. This gives the protein CASSVGPSGLYEQYF.

At least ten counts were recorded for this clonotype. The V call is TRBV2, the J call TRBJ2-7, with 7 bases fitting TRBD1. The CDR3 length is 15 residues. The ends lost 6 bases at V and 8 bases at J; junction bases unmatched: 16. Germline V lookup: CDR1 SNHLY, CDR2 FYNNEI. The CDR3 is CASRPQTRGRFQQYF. In DNA form, the CDR3 reads TGTGCCAGCAGGCCACAGACAAGGGGGCGCTTCCAGCAGTACTTC.

This clonotype was observed a handful of times. The chain joins TRBV28 to TRBJ1-1, with no clear D. Deletions cut 3 bases from V and 2 bases from J, with 16 bases between. There are 16 residues in the CDR3. Germline lookup yields CDR1 MDHEN and CDR2 SYDVKM. The CDR3 DNA follows: TGTGCCAGCAGTTTGTCGGGCGTTGGGCGTAACACTGAAGCTTTCTTT. Protein: CASSLSGVGRNTEAFF. Based on the CDR3 plus reference TRBV28 and TRBJ1-1, the full variable domain is DVKVTQSSRYLVKRTGEKVFLECVQDMDHENMFWYRQDPGLGLRLIYFSYDVKMKEKGDIPEGYSVSREKKERFSLILESASTNQTSMYLCASSLSGVGRNTEAFFGQGTRLTVV.

J is TRBJ2-5 and V is TRBV19; tentative D call: TRBD2 (6 bases). The CDR3 consists of 16 residues. Trimming removed 3 bases at V and 0 bases at J, with 14 bases between. Germline V lookup: CDR1 LNHDA, CDR2 SQIVND (reference sequence). CDR3 sequence: CASSIGVADYQETQYF. The CDR3 bases are TGTGCCAGTAGTATTGGAGTAGCGGATTACCAAGAGACCCAGTACTTC.

This sequence joins TRBV4-2 and TRBJ2-5; 7 bases agree with TRBD1. The CDR3 extends over 15 amino acids. The germline V gene has CDR1 LGHNA and CDR2 YNFKEQ. V dropped 0 bases and J dropped 5; count of bases not matched to a gene: 6. In nucleotides, the CDR3 is TGTGCCAGCAGCCAAGAGGCAAGGGGGCTTGAGACCCAGTACTTC. This codes for CASSQEARGLETQYF.

This clonotype was seen at least ten times. The chain has TRBV2 and TRBJ2-1; D is possibly TRBD2 (5 bases). V shed 3 bases and J shed 2 bases, with 11 bases lying between them. CDR3 length: 15 residues. From germline, CDR1 is SNHLY and CDR2 FYNNEI. CDR3 amino acids: CASSDRSGPYNEQFF. CDR3 coding DNA: TGTGCCAGCAGTGATAGGAGCGGACCCTACAATGAGCAGTTCTTC.

This clonotype was seen repeatedly, ten times or more. The CDR3 protein is CASRLAGAPDTQYF. In DNA form, the CDR3 reads TGTGCCAGTAGACTAGCGGGAGCCCCAGATACGCAGTATTTT. J is TRBJ2-3 and V is TRBV6-1; 12 positions match TRBD2. V dropped 9 bases and J dropped 4; count of bases not matched to a gene: 5. Looked up from germline, CDR1 is MNHNS and CDR2 is SASEGT. The CDR3 spans 14 residues.